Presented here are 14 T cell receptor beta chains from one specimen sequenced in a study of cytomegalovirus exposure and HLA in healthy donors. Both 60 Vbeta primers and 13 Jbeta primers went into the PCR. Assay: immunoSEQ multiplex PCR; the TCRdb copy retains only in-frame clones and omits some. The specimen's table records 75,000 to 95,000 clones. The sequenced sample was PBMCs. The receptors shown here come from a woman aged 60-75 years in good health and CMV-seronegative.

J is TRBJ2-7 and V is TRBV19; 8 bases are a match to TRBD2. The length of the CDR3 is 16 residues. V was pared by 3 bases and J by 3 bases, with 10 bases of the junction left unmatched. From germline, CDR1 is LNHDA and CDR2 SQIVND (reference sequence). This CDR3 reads CASSIPGVAGHYEQYF. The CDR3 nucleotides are TGTGCCAGTAGTATCCCCGGGGTAGCGGGACACTACGAGCAGTACTTC.

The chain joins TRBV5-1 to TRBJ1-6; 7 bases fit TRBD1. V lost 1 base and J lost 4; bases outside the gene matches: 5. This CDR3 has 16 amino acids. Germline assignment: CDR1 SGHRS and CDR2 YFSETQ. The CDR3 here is CASSLSGGRYNSPLHF. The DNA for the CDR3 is TGCGCCAGCAGCTTGTCAGGGGGGAGGTATAATTCACCCCTCCACTTT.

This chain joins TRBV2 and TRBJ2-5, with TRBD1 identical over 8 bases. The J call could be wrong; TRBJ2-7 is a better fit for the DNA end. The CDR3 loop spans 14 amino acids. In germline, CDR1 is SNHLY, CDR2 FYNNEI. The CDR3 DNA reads TGTGCCAGCAGGAGGACAGGGAATTTCTACGAGCAGTACTTC. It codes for CASRRTGNFYEQYF.

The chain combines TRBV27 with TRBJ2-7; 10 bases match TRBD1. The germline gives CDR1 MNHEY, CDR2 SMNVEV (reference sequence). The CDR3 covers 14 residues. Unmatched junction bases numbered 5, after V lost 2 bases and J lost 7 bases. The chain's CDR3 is CASSLRQGAREQYF. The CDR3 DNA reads TGTGCCAGCAGTTTAAGACAGGGGGCGAGAGAGCAGTACTTC.

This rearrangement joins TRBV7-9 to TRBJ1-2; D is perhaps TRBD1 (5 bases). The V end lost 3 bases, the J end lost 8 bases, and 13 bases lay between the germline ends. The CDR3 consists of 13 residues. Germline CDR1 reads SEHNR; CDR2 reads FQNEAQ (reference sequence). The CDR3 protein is CASSFTGSEGYTF. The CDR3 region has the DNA TGTGCCAGCAGCTTTACAGGTTCAGAGGGCTACACCTTC.

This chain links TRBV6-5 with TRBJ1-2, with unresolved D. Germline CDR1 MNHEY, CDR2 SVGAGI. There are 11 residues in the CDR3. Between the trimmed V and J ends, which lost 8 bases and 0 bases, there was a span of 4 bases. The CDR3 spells CASRTNYGYTF. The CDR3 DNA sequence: TGTGCCAGCCGTACTAACTATGGCTACACCTTC.

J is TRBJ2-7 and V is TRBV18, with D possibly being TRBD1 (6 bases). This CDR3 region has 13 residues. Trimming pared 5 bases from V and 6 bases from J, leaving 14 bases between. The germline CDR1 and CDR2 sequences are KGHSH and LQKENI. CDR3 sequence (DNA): TGTGCCAGCTCAACAGGGAACCATGGCGAGCAGTACTTC. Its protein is CASSTGNHGEQYF.

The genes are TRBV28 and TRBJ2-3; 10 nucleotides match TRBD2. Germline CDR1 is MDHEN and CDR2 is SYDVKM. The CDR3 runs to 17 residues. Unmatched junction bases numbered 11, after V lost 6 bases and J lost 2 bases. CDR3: CASSHGGLAGDTDTQYF. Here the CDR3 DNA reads TGTGCCAGCAGCCACGGAGGTCTAGCGGGAGACACAGATACGCAGTATTTT.

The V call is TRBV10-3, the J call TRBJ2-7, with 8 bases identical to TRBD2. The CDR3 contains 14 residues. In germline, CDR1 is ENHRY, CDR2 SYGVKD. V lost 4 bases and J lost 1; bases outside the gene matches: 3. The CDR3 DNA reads TGTGCCATCAGTGTCGCGGGAGGATCCTACGAGCAGTACTTC. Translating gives CAISVAGGSYEQYF.

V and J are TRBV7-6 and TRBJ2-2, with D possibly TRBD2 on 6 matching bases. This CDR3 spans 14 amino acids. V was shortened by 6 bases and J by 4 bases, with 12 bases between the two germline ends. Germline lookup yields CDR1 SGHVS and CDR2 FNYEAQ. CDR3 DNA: TGTGCCAGCAGTTCTAGCGAGGTCACCGGGGAGCTGTTTTTT. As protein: CASSSSEVTGELFF.

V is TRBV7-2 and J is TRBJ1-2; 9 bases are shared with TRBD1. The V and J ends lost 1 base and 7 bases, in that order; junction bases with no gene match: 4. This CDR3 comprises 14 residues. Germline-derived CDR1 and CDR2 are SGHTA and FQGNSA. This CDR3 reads CASSLGTGAGGYTF. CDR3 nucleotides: TGTGCCAGCAGCTTAGGGACAGGGGCGGGTGGCTACACCTTC. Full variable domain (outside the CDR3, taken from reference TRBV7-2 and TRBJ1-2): GAGVSQSPSNKVTEKGKDVELRCDPISGHTALYWYRQSLGQGLEFLIYFQGNSAPDKSGLPSDRFSAERTGGSVSTLTIQRTQQEDSAVYLCASSLGTGAGGYTFGSGTRLTVV.

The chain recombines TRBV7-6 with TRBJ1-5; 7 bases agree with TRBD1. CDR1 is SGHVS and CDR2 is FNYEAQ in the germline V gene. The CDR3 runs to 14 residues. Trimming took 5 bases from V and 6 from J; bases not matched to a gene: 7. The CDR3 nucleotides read TGTGCCAGCAGCCCCCAGGGGGTGGGTCAGCCCCAGCATTTT. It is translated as CASSPQGVGQPQHF.

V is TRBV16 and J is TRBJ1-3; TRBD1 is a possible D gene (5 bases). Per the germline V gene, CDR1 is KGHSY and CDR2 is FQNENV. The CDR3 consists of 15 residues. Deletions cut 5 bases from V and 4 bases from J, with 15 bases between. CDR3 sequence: CASSAGREAGNTIYF. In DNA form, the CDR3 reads TGTGCCAGCAGCGCAGGGAGGGAAGCAGGAAACACCATATATTTT.

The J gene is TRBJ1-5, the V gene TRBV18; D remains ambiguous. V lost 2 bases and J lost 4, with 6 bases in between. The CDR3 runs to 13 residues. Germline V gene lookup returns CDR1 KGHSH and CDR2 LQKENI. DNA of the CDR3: TGTGCCAGCTCACCAACAGAAAATCAGCCCCAGCATTTT. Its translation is CASSPTENQPQHF.